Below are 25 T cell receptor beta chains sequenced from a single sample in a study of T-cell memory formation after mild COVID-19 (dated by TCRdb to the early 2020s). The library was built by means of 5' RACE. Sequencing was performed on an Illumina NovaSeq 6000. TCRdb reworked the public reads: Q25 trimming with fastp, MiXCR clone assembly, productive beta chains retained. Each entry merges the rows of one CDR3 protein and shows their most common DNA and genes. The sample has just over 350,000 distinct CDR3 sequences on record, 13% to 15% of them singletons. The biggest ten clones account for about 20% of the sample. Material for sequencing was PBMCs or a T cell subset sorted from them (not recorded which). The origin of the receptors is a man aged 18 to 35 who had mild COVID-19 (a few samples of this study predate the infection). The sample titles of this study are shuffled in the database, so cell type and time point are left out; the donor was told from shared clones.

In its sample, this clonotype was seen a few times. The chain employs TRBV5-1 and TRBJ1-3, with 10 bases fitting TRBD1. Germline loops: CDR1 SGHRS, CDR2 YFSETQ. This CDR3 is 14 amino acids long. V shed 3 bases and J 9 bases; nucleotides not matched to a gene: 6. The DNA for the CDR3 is TGCGCCAGCAGCTCCGGGACAGGGGTTGGCACCATATATTTT. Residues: CASSSGTGVGTIYF.

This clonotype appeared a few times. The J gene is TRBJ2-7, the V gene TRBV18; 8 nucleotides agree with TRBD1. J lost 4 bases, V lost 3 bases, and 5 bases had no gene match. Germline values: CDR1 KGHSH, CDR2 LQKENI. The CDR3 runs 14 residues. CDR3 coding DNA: TGTGCCAGCTCACCCCGGGACAGGCCGTACGAGCAGTACGTC. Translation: CASSPRDRPYEQYV.

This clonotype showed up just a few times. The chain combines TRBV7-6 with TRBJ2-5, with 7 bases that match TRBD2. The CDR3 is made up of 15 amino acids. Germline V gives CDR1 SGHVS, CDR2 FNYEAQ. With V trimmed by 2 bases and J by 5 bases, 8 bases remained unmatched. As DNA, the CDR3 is TGTGCCAGCAGCTTATTGGGGGGGTCTAGGGAGACCCAGTACTTC. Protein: CASSLLGGSRETQYF.

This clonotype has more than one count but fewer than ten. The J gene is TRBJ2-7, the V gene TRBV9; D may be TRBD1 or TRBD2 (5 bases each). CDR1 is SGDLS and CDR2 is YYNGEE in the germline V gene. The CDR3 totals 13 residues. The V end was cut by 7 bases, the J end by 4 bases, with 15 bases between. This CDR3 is CASGGISGYEQYV. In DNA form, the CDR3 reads TGTGCCAGCGGGGGAATATCGGGGTACGAGCAGTACGTC.

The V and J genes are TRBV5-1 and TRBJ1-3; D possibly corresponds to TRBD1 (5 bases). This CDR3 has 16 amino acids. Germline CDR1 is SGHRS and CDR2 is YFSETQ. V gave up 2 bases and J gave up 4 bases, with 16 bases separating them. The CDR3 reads CASSLAGAKLGNTIYF. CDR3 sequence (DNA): TGCGCCAGCAGCTTAGCTGGGGCAAAGTTAGGAAACACCATATATTTT.

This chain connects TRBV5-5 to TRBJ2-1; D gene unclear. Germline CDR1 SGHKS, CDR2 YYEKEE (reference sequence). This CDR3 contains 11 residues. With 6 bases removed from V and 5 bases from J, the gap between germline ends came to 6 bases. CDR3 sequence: CASNYDNEQFF. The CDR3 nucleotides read TGTGCCAGCAACTACGACAATGAGCAGTTCTTC.

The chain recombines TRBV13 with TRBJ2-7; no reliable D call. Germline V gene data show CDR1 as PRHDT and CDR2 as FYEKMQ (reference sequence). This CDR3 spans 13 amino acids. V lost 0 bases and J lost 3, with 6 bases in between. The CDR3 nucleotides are TGTGCCAGCAGCTTAGGGGCCTTCTACGAGCAGTACTTC. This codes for CASSLGAFYEQYF.

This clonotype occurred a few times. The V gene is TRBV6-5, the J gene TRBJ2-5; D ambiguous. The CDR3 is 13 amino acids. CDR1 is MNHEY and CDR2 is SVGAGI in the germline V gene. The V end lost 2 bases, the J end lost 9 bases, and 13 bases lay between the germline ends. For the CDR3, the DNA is TGTGCCAGCAGTTACATGCCCGGTGGGTCCCAGTACTTC. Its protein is CASSYMPGGSQYF.

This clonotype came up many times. CDR3 in DNA: TGTGCCAGCAGCTTAACCAGGGAAACTGAAGCTTTCTTT. This gives the protein CASSLTRETEAFF. The V gene is TRBV7-6, the J gene TRBJ1-1, with D maybe TRBD1 (5 bases). Trimming removed 2 bases at V and 5 bases at J, with 9 bases between. Germline values: CDR1 SGHVS, CDR2 FNYEAQ. This CDR3 contains 13 residues. The full variable domain, in which reference TRBV7-6 and TRBJ1-1 provide the parts outside the CDR3, is GAGVSQSPRYKVTKRGQDVALRCDPISGHVSLYWYRQALGQGPEFLTYFNYEAQQDKSGLPNDRFSAERPEGSISTLTIQRTEQRDSAMYRCASSLTRETEAFFGQGTRLTVV.

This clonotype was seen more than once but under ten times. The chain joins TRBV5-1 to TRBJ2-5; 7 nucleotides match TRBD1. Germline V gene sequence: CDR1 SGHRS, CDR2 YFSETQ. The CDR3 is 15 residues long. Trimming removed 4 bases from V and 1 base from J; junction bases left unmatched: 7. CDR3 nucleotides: TGCGCCAGCAGCCCCAAGACAGGGAGCCAAGAGACCCAGTACTTC. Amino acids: CASSPKTGSQETQYF. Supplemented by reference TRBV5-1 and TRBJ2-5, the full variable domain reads KAGVTQTPRYLIKTRGQQVTLSCSPISGHRSVSWYQQTPGQGLQFLFEYFSETQRNKGNFPGRFSGRQFSNSRSEMNVSTLELGDSALYLCASSPKTGSQETQYFGPGTRLLVL.

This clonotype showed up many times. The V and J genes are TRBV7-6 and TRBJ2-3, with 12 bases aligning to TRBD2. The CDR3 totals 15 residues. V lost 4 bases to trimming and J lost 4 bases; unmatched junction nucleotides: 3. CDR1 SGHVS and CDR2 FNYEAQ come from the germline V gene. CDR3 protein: CASSSRLAGADTQYF. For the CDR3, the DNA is TGTGCCAGCAGCTCCCGACTAGCGGGGGCAGATACGCAGTATTTT. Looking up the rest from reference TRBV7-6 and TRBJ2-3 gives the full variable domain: GAGVSQSPRYKVTKRGQDVALRCDPISGHVSLYWYRQALGQGPEFLTYFNYEAQQDKSGLPNDRFSAERPEGSISTLTIQRTEQRDSAMYRCASSSRLAGADTQYFGPGTRLTVL.

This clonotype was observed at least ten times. The CDR3 spells CASSRGSGNTIYF. In DNA form, the CDR3 reads TGTGCCAGCAGCAGGGGCTCTGGAAACACCATATATTTT. J is TRBJ1-3 and V is TRBV6-1; possible D gene TRBD1, 6 bases. The CDR3 sequence is 13 residues long. The germline V and J ends were trimmed by 6 bases and 0 bases, with 6 bases remaining between them. CDR1 and CDR2 (germline): MNHNS, SASEGT.

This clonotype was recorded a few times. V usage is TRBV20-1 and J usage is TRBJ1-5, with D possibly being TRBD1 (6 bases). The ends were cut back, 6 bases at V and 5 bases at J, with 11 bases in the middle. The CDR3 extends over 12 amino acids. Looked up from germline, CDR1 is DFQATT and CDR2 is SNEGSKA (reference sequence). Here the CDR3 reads CSAWTADQPQHF. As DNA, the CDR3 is TGCAGTGCGTGGACAGCTGATCAGCCCCAGCATTTT.

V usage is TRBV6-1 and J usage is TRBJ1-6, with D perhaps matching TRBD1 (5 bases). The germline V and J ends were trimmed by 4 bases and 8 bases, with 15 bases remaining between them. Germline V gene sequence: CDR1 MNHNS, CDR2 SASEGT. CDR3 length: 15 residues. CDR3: CASSALRGGDSPLHF. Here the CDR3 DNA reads TGTGCCAGCAGTGCTTTGCGGGGGGGAGATTCACCCCTCCACTTT.

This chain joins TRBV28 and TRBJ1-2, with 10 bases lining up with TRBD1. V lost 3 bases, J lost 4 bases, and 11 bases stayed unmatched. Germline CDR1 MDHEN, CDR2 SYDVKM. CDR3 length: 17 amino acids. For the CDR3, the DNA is TGTGCCAGCAGTTTGAGGAAGAGGACAGGGGGTCTCTATGGCTACACCTTC. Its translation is CASSLRKRTGGLYGYTF.

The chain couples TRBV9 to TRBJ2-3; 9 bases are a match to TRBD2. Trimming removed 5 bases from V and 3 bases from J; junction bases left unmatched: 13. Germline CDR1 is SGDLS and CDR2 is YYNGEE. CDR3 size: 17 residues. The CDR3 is CASSDGERGVATDTQYF. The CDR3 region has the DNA TGTGCCAGCAGTGATGGCGAGCGGGGGGTAGCGACAGATACGCAGTATTTT.

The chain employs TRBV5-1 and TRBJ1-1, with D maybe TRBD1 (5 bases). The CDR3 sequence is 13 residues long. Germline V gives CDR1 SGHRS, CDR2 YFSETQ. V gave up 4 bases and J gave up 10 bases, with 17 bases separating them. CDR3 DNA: TGCGCCAGCAGCACCAGGGTTGGGGGTAGAGCTTTCTTT. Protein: CASSTRVGGRAFF. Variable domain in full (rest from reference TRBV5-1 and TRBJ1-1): KAGVTQTPRYLIKTRGQQVTLSCSPISGHRSVSWYQQTPGQGLQFLFEYFSETQRNKGNFPGRFSGRQFSNSRSEMNVSTLELGDSALYLCASSTRVGGRAFFGQGTRLTVV.

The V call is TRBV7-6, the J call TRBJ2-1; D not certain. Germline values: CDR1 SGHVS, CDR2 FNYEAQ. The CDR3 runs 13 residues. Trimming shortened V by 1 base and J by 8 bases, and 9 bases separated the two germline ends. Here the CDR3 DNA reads TGTGCCAGCAGCTTAGGGGGTCCGGATGAGCAGTTCTTC. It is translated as CASSLGGPDEQFF.

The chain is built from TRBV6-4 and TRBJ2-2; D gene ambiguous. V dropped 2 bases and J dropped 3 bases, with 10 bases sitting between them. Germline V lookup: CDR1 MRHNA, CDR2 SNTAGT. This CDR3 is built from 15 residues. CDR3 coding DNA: TGTGCCAGCAGTGACGGGGTATCGGACACCGGGGAGCTGTTTTTT. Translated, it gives CASSDGVSDTGELFF.

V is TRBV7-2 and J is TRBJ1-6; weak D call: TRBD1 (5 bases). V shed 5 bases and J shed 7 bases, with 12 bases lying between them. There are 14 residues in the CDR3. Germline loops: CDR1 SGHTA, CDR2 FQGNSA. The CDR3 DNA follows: TGTGCCAGCAGCACGGGACTCTTAAATTCACCCCTCCACTTT. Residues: CASSTGLLNSPLHF.

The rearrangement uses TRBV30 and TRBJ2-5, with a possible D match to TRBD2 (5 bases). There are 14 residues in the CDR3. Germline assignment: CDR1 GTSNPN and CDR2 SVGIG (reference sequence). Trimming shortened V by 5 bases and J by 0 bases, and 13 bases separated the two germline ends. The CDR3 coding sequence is TGTGCCTGGGACGTCTCGGGGTACCAAGAGACCCAGTACTTC. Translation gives CAWDVSGYQETQYF.

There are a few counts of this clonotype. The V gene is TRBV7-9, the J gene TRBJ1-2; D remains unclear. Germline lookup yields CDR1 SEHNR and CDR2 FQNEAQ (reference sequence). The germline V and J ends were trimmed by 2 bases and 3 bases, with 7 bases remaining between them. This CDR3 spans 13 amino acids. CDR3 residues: CASSLNFHYGYTF. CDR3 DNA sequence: TGTGCCAGCAGCTTAAACTTCCACTATGGCTACACCTTC.

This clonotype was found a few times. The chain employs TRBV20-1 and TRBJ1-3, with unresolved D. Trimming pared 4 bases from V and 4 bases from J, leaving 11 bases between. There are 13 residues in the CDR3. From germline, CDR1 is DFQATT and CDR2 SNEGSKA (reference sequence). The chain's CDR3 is CSATPRQGNTIYF. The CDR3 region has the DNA TGCAGTGCTACCCCGAGACAAGGAAACACCATATATTTT.

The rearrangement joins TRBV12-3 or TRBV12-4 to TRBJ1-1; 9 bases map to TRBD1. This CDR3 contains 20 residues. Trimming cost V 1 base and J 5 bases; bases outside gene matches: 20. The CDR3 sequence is CASSLDYLNRGPEKGTEAFF. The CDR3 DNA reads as TGTGCCAGCAGTTTAGATTACCTTAACAGGGGGCCCGAAAAAGGAACTGAAGCTTTCTTT.

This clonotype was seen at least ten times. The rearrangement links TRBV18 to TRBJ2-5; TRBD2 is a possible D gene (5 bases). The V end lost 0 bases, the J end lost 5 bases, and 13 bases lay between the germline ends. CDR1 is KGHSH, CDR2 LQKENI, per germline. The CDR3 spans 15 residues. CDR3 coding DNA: TGTGCCAGCTCACCACCAGGATCTAAGCGGGAGACCCAGTACTTC. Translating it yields CASSPPGSKRETQYF.